This TCR beta chain was captured in a study of OX40 agonist ivuxolimab in advanced cancers. Study observations and caveats: Doses of 0.1 to 3.0 mg/kg were accompanied by clonal expansion of CD4+ and CD8+ blood T cells by week 6.

The protocol was immunoSEQ multiplex PCR, while the TCRdb copy is restricted to in-frame clones and leaves out a portion. This sample has 53,000 or so clones, with less than 85% found just once. As concerns this clone: The antigen remains undetermined. Other nucleotide sequences in the sample specify the same CDR3.

The germline gives CDR1 SEHNR, CDR2 FQNEAQ (reference sequence). CDR3 length: 15 residues. With V trimmed by 4 bases and J by 1 base, 2 bases remained unmatched. The chain has TRBV7-9 and TRBJ2-2; 8 bases line up with TRBD1. The receptor's source is an adult with an advanced solid tumor such as melanoma, head and neck, liver or kidney cancer. Here the sequenced sample was CD4+ or CD8+ T cells sorted from blood, taken in a trial of the OX40 agonist ivuxolimab. The CDR3 reads CASSSDRGNTGELFF. The CDR3, as DNA: TGTGCCAGCAGCTCTGACAGGGGGAACACCGGGGAGCTGTTTTTT.